This entry is about one TCR beta chain. Its antigen is currently unknown. This entry is derived from a study of T cell responses to AZD1222 COVID-19 vaccine. Germline V CDR1 and CDR2: SGHNT, YENEEA. V dropped 5 bases and J dropped 4 bases, with 10 bases sitting between them. The CDR3 is made up of 13 amino acids. Study conclusions and caveats: Repertoires were obtained only post-peak T cell response.

The data were produced by immunoSEQ multiplex PCR, yet TCRdb's version contains in-frame clones alone and is incomplete. The repertoire consists of 150,000 to 200,000 clones, with about nine tenths occurring once and the leading ten covering 1% to 1.5%. The TCR was taken from an adult who received the AZD1222 COVID-19 vaccine. Sequencing was performed on peripheral blood, taken 28 days after the second AZD1222 dose. This sequence joins TRBV11-3 and TRBJ2-3, with D uncertain. The CDR3 is CASSLGPADTQYF. CDR3 nucleotides: TGTGCCAGCAGCCTCGGGCCCGCAGATACGCAGTATTTT.